The source of this TCR beta chain is a study of cytotoxic CD8 clonotypes in ibrutinib-treated CLL. Study summary: Response samples followed a median around 11 months of treatment, range 6 to 36.

Produced via immunoSEQ multiplex PCR; TCRdb's table is partial and in-frame only. The repertoire holds 12,000 or so clones, with around 85% as singletons. This clone was observed a handful of times. Germline V gene lookup returns CDR1 GTSNPN and CDR2 SVGIG (reference sequence). The CDR3 length is 13 residues. Trimming shortened V by 3 bases and J by 7 bases, and 15 bases separated the two germline ends. This chain joins TRBV30 and TRBJ1-1; D ambiguous. The material sequenced was PBMCs, taken at disease progression, from a patient treated with ibrutinib. The TCR comes from a human donor with chronic lymphocytic leukemia. The CDR3, as DNA: TGTGCCTGGAGGGTAAGGACGTACGGTGAAGCTTTCTTT. It specifies CAWRVRTYGEAFF.